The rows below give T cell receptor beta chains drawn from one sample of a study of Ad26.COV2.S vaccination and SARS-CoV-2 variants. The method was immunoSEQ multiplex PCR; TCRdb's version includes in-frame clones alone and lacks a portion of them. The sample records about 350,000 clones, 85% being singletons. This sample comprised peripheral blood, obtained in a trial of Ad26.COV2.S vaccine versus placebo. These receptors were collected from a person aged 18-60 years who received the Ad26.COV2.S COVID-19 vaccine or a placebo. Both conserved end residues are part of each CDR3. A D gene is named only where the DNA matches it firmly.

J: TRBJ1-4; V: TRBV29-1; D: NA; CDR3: CSVAISGVLFF
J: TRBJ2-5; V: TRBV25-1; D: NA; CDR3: CASSEGARGRQETQYF
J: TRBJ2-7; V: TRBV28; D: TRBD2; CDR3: CASSLGTSYEQYF
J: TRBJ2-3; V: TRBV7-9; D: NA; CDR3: CASSLVPGGDTQYF
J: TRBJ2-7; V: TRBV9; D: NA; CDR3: CASARGGQVHEQYF
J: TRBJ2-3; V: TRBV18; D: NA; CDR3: CASSLLVSSGQETDTQYF
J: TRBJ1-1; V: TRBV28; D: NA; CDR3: CASSLPLLEGRTPEAFF
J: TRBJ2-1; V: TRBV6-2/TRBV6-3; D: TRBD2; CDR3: CASSYSPSGGAWNEQFF
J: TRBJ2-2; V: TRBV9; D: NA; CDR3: CASSTGPLDTGELFF
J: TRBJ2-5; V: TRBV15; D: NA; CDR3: CATSRDRETQYF
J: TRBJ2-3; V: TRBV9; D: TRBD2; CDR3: CASSVGLAGEVHTQYF
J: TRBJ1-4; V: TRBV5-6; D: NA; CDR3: CASSRSNLKTNEKLFF
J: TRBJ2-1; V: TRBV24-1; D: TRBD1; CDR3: CATNPGTGRYEQFF
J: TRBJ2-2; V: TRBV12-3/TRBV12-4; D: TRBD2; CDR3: CASSLLAGGLLFF
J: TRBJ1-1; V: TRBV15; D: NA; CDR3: CATSQGFEAFF
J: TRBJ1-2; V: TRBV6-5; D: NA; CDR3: CASSYSTQLKGYTF
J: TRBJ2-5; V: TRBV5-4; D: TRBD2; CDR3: CASSLSGGAAETQYF
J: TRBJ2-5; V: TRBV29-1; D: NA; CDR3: CSVKWLGAEAEKAETQYF
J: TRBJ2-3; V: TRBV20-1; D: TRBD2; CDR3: CSASVGLAGSLGTDTQYF
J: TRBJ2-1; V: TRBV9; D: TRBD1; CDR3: CASSPWTGVGRNEQFF
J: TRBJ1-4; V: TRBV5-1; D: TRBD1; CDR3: CASSLDRTGPTNEKLFF
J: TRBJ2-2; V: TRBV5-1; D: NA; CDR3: CASSLTPSAGTGELFF
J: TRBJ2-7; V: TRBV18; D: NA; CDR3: CASSPISQGLKEQYF
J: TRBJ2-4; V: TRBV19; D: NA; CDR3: CASSSGQAKNIQYF
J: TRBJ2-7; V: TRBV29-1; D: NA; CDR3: CSFAQRGGGQYF
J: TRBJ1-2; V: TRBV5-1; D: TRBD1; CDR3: CASSPPGQGMAYGYTF
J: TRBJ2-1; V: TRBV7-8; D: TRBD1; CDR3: CASSPQWDRAYNEQFF
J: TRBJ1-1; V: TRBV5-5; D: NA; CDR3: CASSHAGTRNTEAFF
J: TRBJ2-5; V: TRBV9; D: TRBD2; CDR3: CASSRGVGETQYF
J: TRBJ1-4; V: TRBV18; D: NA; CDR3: CASSQRDGEKLFF
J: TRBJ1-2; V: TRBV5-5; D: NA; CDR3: CASSLAGLRFDSF
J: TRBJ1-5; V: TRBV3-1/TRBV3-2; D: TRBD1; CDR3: CASSLGQGSTQPQHF
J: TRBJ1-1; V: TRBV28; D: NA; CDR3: CASSYGSSEAFF
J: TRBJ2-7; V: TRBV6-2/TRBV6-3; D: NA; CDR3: CASSYRQDSYEQYF
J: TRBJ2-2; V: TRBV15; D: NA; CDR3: CATSGDALRGGELFF
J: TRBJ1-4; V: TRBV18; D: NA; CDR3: CASSPFATNEKLFF
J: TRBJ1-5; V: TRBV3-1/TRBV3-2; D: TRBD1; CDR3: CASSQSARGVLSNQPQHF
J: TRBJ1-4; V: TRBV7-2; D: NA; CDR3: CASSLAPPTNEKLFF
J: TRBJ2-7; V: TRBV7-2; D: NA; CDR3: CASSPRRGRGSSYEQYF
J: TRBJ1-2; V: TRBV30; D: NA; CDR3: CAWTTGSYGYTF
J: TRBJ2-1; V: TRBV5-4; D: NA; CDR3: CASSLRGEGINNEQFF
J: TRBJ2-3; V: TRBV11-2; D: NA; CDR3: CASSLNGYPSTDTQYF
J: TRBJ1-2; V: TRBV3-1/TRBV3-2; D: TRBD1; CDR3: CASSPTLQGPLLYTF
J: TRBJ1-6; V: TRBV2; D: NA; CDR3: CASRGLTGPNSPLHF
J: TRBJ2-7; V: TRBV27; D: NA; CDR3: CASSLWRGSGEQYF
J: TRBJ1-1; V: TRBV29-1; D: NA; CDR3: CSAFPIQGVAEAFF
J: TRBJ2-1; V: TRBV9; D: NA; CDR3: CASSVGGDEQFF
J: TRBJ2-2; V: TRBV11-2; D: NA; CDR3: CASSPMTANTGELFF
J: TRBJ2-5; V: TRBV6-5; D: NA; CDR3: CASRLGNQETQYF
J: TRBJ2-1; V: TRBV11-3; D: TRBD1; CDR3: CASSLGTGARSYNEQFF